These 18 T cell receptor beta chains share one sample of origin, sequenced in a study of control samples from healthy donors and cancer patients. The table came from immunoSEQ multiplex PCR; TCRdb's copy has only in-frame clones and leaves some out. This sample has about 100,000 clones, with about 90% found just once. Sequenced: blood. These receptors all stem from a woman between 50 and 59 years old in good health.

This clone was counted between two and nine times. CDR3 coding DNA: TGTGCCAGCAGCTTATATGGGCCGGGGGGTGGAGAGACCCAGTACTTC. Translation: CASSLYGPGGGETQYF. The V and J genes are TRBV11-2 and TRBJ2-5; 7 bases fit TRBD2. J gave up 4 bases and V 2 bases, and 10 bases lay outside the gene matches. The CDR3 covers 16 residues. Per germline, CDR1 SGHAT and CDR2 FQNNGV.

The chain links TRBV7-2 to TRBJ2-1; D unclear. The V gene's germline CDR1 is SGHTA and CDR2 FQGNSA. Trimming removed 5 bases from V and 10 bases from J, with 15 bases in between. The CDR3 contains 13 residues. The DNA for the CDR3 is TGTGCCAGCAGCCGTCAAGGTCAAGACGAGCAGTTCTTC. Protein: CASSRQGQDEQFF.

The chain carries TRBV1 and TRBJ2-2; the table calls TRBD2, which could not be checked here. TRBV1 represents a pseudogene. This CDR3 has 21 amino acids. CDR3 DNA: TGCACCAGCAGCCAGACGCATCAGAGGACTAGCGGAGAAGCGAACACCGGGGAGCTGTTTTTT. This sequence encodes CTSSQTHQRTSGEANTGELFF.

The chain employs TRBV30 and TRBJ2-4; D is ambiguous. Trimming pared 4 bases from V and 0 bases from J, leaving 7 bases between. This CDR3 comprises 13 residues. Germline CDR1 reads GTSNPN; CDR2 reads SVGIG (reference sequence). CDR3 in amino acids: CAWTTLAKNIQYF. CDR3 DNA: TGTGCCTGGACTACTTTAGCCAAAAACATTCAGTACTTC.

The chain employs TRBV2 and TRBJ2-7; D is uncertain. V shed 10 bases and J shed 3 bases, with 10 bases lying between them. The CDR3 is 11 residues long. Germline CDR1 SNHLY, CDR2 FYNNEI. As DNA, the CDR3 is TGTGCCACCCACCCCGGCTACGAGCAGTACTTC. It codes for CATHPGYEQYF.

The chain carries TRBV6-2 or TRBV6-3 and TRBJ1-5; 7 nucleotides align to TRBD1. The J segment lost 0 bases and the V segment lost 6 bases, leaving 8 bases of the junction unmatched. Germline loops: CDR1 MNHEY, CDR2 SVGEGT. CDR3 length equals 16 residues. CDR3 in amino acids: CASRPDRDYSNQPQHF. CDR3 sequence (DNA): TGTGCCAGCAGACCTGACAGGGACTATAGCAATCAGCCCCAGCATTTT.

This rearrangement joins TRBV27 to TRBJ2-1, with TRBD2 matching over 12 bases. The CDR3 length is 17 residues. Trimming took 3 bases from V and 9 from J; bases not matched to a gene: 12. Germline lookup yields CDR1 MNHEY and CDR2 SMNVEV (reference sequence). Here the CDR3 reads CASSFSPTSGRLGEQFF. The CDR3 coding sequence is TGTGCCAGCAGTTTTTCGCCGACTAGCGGGAGACTAGGTGAGCAGTTCTTC.

The V and J genes are TRBV19 and TRBJ2-1; D gene ambiguous. CDR3 length: 16 residues. From germline, CDR1 is LNHDA and CDR2 SQIVND (reference sequence). Trimming left V 4 bases short and J 8 bases short, with 21 bases between. CDR3 DNA: TGTGCCAGTAGTAGCCCTAGTGACCCCTCCTTGGATGAGCAGTTCTTC. This sequence encodes CASSSPSDPSLDEQFF. Supplemented by reference TRBV19 and TRBJ2-1, the full variable domain reads DGGITQSPKYLFRKEGQNVTLSCEQNLNHDAMYWYRQDPGQGLRLIYYSQIVNDFQKGDIAEGYSVSREKKESFPLTVTSAQKNPTAFYLCASSSPSDPSLDEQFFGPGTRLTVL.

This clone was seen only once. The chain couples TRBV7-2 to TRBJ1-1, with 7 nucleotides matching TRBD1. Germline CDR1 is SGHTA and CDR2 is FQGNSA. This CDR3 contains 17 residues. The V segment lost 0 bases and the J segment 0 bases; nucleotides outside the gene matches: 7. The CDR3 nucleotides are TGTGCCAGCAGCTTAGCAGGGGGCTTAGATGTGAACACTGAAGCTTTCTTT. It yields the protein CASSLAGGLDVNTEAFF.

This chain joins TRBV9 and TRBJ2-7; no reliable D call. The CDR3 loop spans 13 amino acids. Trimming took off 4 bases at V and 6 bases at J, with 14 bases between the two ends. CDR1 is SGDLS and CDR2 is YYNGEE in the germline V gene. The CDR3 region has the DNA TGTGCCAGCAGCACCCTAAGACTCGGCGAGCAGTACTTC. Translating it yields CASSTLRLGEQYF. Using reference TRBV9 and TRBJ2-7 for the parts outside the CDR3, the full variable domain is DSGVTQTPKHLITATGQRVTLRCSPRSGDLSVYWYQQSLDQGLQFLIQYYNGEERAKGNILERFSAQQFPDLHSELNLSSLELGDSALYFCASSTLRLGEQYFGPGTRLTVT.

The chain carries TRBV7-9 and TRBJ2-1; TRBD1 is a possible D gene (5 bases). The CDR3 length is 16 residues. Germline V gene sequence: CDR1 SEHNR, CDR2 FQNEAQ (reference sequence). Trimming stripped 5 bases from V and 4 bases from J, with 18 bases between. The CDR3 DNA sequence: TGTGCCAGCAGCCTTAGTGGGGCGGTACGGTACAATGAGCAGTTCTTC. This encodes CASSLSGAVRYNEQFF.

The chain recombines TRBV5-1 with TRBJ1-1; no reliable D call. The V and J ends lost 7 bases and 6 bases respectively, with 16 bases between them. CDR3 length: 13 amino acids. CDR1 and CDR2 from the germline V gene are SGHRS and YFSETQ. The CDR3 nucleotides read TGCGCCAGCGGTCCGACGGGTATCTCTGAAGCTTTCTTT. Its protein is CASGPTGISEAFF.

V gene TRBV24-1 combines with J gene TRBJ2-3, with TRBD1 matching 8 bases. CDR1 and CDR2 from the germline V gene are KGHDR and SFDVKD. The CDR3 sequence is 16 residues long. Trimming took 7 bases from V and 2 from J; bases not matched to a gene: 10. This CDR3 is CATRAGTGGTTDTQYF. The CDR3 region has the DNA TGTGCCACCAGGGCTGGAACAGGGGGAACCACAGATACGCAGTATTTT.

V and J are TRBV27 and TRBJ2-6, with D possibly TRBD2 on 5 matching bases. Germline V gives CDR1 MNHEY, CDR2 SMNVEV (reference sequence). The CDR3 spans 15 residues. The V and J ends lost 5 bases and 0 bases respectively, with 8 bases between them. The CDR3 sequence: CASSAADSGANVLTF. DNA of the CDR3: TGTGCCAGCAGTGCAGCGGACTCTGGGGCCAACGTCCTGACTTTC.

This clone was seen a single time. CDR3 sequence reads: CASSQAANEQFF. CDR3 nucleotides: TGTGCCAGCAGCCAAGCGGCCAATGAGCAGTTCTTC. The chain couples TRBV3-1 (or the pseudogene TRBV3-2) to TRBJ2-1, with D unclear. CDR3 length: 12 amino acids. Trimming removed 1 base at V and 6 bases at J, with 4 bases between. Per germline, CDR1 LGHDT and CDR2 YNNKEL (reference sequence).

V usage is TRBV10-2 and J usage is TRBJ1-2, with TRBD1 matching 7 bases. V trimming: 1 base; J trimming: 0 bases; junction bases outside the gene matches: 2. Germline lookup yields CDR1 WSHSY and CDR2 SAAADI. This CDR3 comprises 15 residues. The CDR3 loop reads CASSELTGANYGYTF. CDR3 coding DNA: TGCGCCAGCAGTGAGTTAACAGGGGCTAACTATGGCTACACCTTC.

The chain couples TRBV18 to TRBJ1-4; D unresolved. This CDR3 has 15 amino acids. The germline V and J ends were trimmed by 6 bases and 0 bases, with 11 bases remaining between them. Germline V gene sequence: CDR1 KGHSH, CDR2 LQKENI. DNA of the CDR3: TGTGCCAGCTCTCGAAACATTGCAACTAATGAAAAACTGTTTTTT. Protein sequence: CASSRNIATNEKLFF.

CDR3 sequence: CASSLTLRRGGDTQYF. CDR3 DNA sequence: TGTGCCAGCAGCTTAACGCTACGGCGGGGAGGAGATACGCAGTATTTT. This sequence joins TRBV7-9 and TRBJ2-3, with TRBD2 as a possible D gene (6 bases). The germline V and J ends were trimmed by 2 bases and 5 bases, with 17 bases remaining between them. Per the germline V gene, CDR1 is SEHNR and CDR2 is FQNEAQ (reference sequence). The CDR3 is made up of 16 amino acids.